This is a list of T cell receptor beta chains from one sample in a study of shared clonotypes between healthy human individuals. Data came from immunoSEQ multiplex PCR; TCRdb stores just in-frame clones and leaves some out. The data hold about 680,000 clones, with about 91% observed a single time. The sequencing input was naive CD8+ T cells sorted from blood. The receptors stem from a man aged 25 to 45 in good health. CDR3s include the opening cysteine and the closing phenylalanine or tryptophan. D genes are given only for firm matches. Not every row has a clone size; where given, it reads once, few, many or a size class.

j_call: TRBJ1-4
d_call: TRBD1
clone_size: -
v_call: TRBV6-1
cdr3_nt: TGTGCCAGCAGTGAAACAGGGGGCGCGTCTAATGAAAAACTGTTTTTT
cdr3_aa: CASSETGGASNEKLFF

j_call: TRBJ2-7
d_call: -
clone_size: -
v_call: TRBV15
cdr3_nt: TGTGCCACCAGCAGAGATCTCTCCTACGAGCAGTACTTC
cdr3_aa: CATSRDLSYEQYF

j_call: TRBJ2-1
d_call: -
clone_size: -
v_call: TRBV6-4
cdr3_nt: TGTGCCAGCAGTCCGACAGGTGTCTCCTACAATGAGCAGTTCTTC
cdr3_aa: CASSPTGVSYNEQFF

j_call: TRBJ2-7
d_call: -
clone_size: once
v_call: TRBV5-5
cdr3_nt: TGTGCCAGCAGCACGGACAGCTTCTACGAGCAGTACTTC
cdr3_aa: CASSTDSFYEQYF

j_call: TRBJ2-7
d_call: -
clone_size: -
v_call: TRBV5-1
cdr3_nt: TGCGCCAGCAGCCCCCTGACTAGAGCCTACGAGCAGTACTTC
cdr3_aa: CASSPLTRAYEQYF

j_call: TRBJ2-2
d_call: -
clone_size: few
v_call: TRBV19
cdr3_nt: TGTGCCAGTAGTAGTCGAGCGTCCGGGGAGCTGTTTTTT
cdr3_aa: CASSSRASGELFF

j_call: TRBJ2-1
d_call: TRBD2
clone_size: -
v_call: TRBV7-3
cdr3_nt: TGTGCCAGCAGCCGTTCGGGGGGTACCTCCTACAATGAGCAGTTCTTC
cdr3_aa: CASSRSGGTSYNEQFF

j_call: TRBJ2-1
d_call: TRBD2
clone_size: -
v_call: TRBV9
cdr3_nt: TGTGCCAGCAGCGTAGTCGGATGGGGGACTAGCTCCTACAATGAGCAGTTCTTC
cdr3_aa: CASSVVGWGTSSYNEQFF

j_call: TRBJ2-2
d_call: -
clone_size: -
v_call: TRBV29-1
cdr3_nt: TGCAGCGTTTGGATCCCCAACACCGGGGAGCTGTTTTTT
cdr3_aa: CSVWIPNTGELFF

j_call: TRBJ2-1
d_call: TRBD2
clone_size: -
v_call: TRBV29-1
cdr3_nt: TGCAGCGTTGGAGTAGCGGGACTCAATGATGAGCAGTTCTTC
cdr3_aa: CSVGVAGLNDEQFF

j_call: TRBJ2-2
d_call: -
clone_size: few
v_call: TRBV7-9
cdr3_nt: TGTGCCATCGACGGCTTCACCCCCACCGGGGAGCTGTTTTTT
cdr3_aa: CAIDGFTPTGELFF

j_call: TRBJ2-3
d_call: -
clone_size: -
v_call: TRBV4-1
cdr3_nt: TGCGCCAGCAGCCCGCCTAGTGGTAGTTTCGGAGATACGCAGTATTTT
cdr3_aa: CASSPPSGSFGDTQYF

j_call: TRBJ2-7
d_call: -
clone_size: -
v_call: TRBV7-9
cdr3_nt: TGTGCCAGCAGCTCCGGGGGGCGGGGTTACGAGCAGTACTTC
cdr3_aa: CASSSGGRGYEQYF

j_call: TRBJ2-1
d_call: TRBD2
clone_size: -
v_call: TRBV19
cdr3_nt: TGTGCCAGTAGTATGGTAACTAGCGGGAGGGCCTACAATGAGCAGTTCTTC
cdr3_aa: CASSMVTSGRAYNEQFF

j_call: TRBJ2-7
d_call: -
clone_size: -
v_call: TRBV7-2
cdr3_nt: TGTGCCAGCGGCAAAGCACGGGAGCAGTACTTC
cdr3_aa: CASGKAREQYF

j_call: TRBJ2-7
d_call: TRBD1
clone_size: -
v_call: TRBV27
cdr3_nt: TGTGCCAGCAGTCTTCTTTTAGGACAGGCTCACGAGCAGTACTTC
cdr3_aa: CASSLLLGQAHEQYF

j_call: TRBJ1-1
d_call: TRBD1
clone_size: -
v_call: TRBV28
cdr3_nt: TGTGCCAGCAGCCGGGACAGGGGAGGAAACACTGAAGCTTTCTTT
cdr3_aa: CASSRDRGGNTEAFF

j_call: TRBJ1-1
d_call: -
clone_size: -
v_call: TRBV6-1
cdr3_nt: TGTGCCACCTCAAGGCCCCTAGACAGGAACACTGAAGCTTTCTTT
cdr3_aa: CATSRPLDRNTEAFF

j_call: TRBJ1-1
d_call: TRBD1
clone_size: -
v_call: TRBV4-1
cdr3_nt: TGCGCCAGCAGCGAACGACAGGGGCGAGAAGCTTTCTTT
cdr3_aa: CASSERQGREAFF

j_call: TRBJ2-7
d_call: -
clone_size: -
v_call: TRBV7-9
cdr3_nt: TGTGCCAGCAGCGCGACCTACGAGCAGTACTTC
cdr3_aa: CASSATYEQYF

j_call: TRBJ2-1
d_call: TRBD2
clone_size: once
v_call: TRBV7-6
cdr3_nt: TGTGCCAGCAGCTTAAGTAGCGGGAGTCTCGGTGAGCAGTTCTTC
cdr3_aa: CASSLSSGSLGEQFF

j_call: TRBJ2-2
d_call: TRBD2
clone_size: once
v_call: TRBV7-6
cdr3_nt: TGTGCCAGCAGCACCCAACTAGCGGGAGTTTTGGCCGGGGAGCTGTTTTTT
cdr3_aa: CASSTQLAGVLAGELFF

j_call: TRBJ1-2
d_call: TRBD1
clone_size: -
v_call: TRBV6-5
cdr3_nt: TGTGCCAGCAGTTACATACAGGGGGCTGATGGCTACACCTTC
cdr3_aa: CASSYIQGADGYTF

j_call: TRBJ2-1
d_call: -
clone_size: -
v_call: TRBV10-3
cdr3_nt: TGTGCCATCAGTGGGAAACAAGTCGCCCAGCACAATGAGCAGTTCTTC
cdr3_aa: CAISGKQVAQHNEQFF

j_call: TRBJ2-1
d_call: -
clone_size: -
v_call: TRBV5-5
cdr3_nt: TGTGCCAGCAGCTTGCCGCCGGGCGGGACCTACAATGAGCAGTTCTTC
cdr3_aa: CASSLPPGGTYNEQFF

j_call: TRBJ2-3
d_call: TRBD2
clone_size: -
v_call: TRBV15
cdr3_nt: TGTGCCACCAGCAGCGACCCGACTAGCGAGAGCACAGATACGCAGTATTTT
cdr3_aa: CATSSDPTSESTDTQYF

j_call: TRBJ2-1
d_call: TRBD2
clone_size: few
v_call: TRBV11-2
cdr3_nt: TGTGCCAGCAGCTTGGGGTCCGGACTAGCGGCCTACAATGAGCAGTTCTTC
cdr3_aa: CASSLGSGLAAYNEQFF

j_call: TRBJ2-2
d_call: -
clone_size: -
v_call: TRBV7-6
cdr3_nt: TGTGCCAAGCGCATTTGTGGAGGAGTAGGATACACCGGGGAGCTGTTTTTT
cdr3_aa: CAKRICGGVGYTGELFF

j_call: TRBJ2-7
d_call: -
clone_size: -
v_call: TRBV11-2
cdr3_nt: TGTGCCAGCAGCTTAGATCGAGGTGTCAGCTACGAGCAGTACTTC
cdr3_aa: CASSLDRGVSYEQYF

j_call: TRBJ2-3
d_call: TRBD2
clone_size: -
v_call: TRBV14
cdr3_nt: TGTGCCAGCAGCCACCTAGCGGGAGAGGGCACAGATACGCAGTATTTT
cdr3_aa: CASSHLAGEGTDTQYF

j_call: TRBJ1-1
d_call: -
clone_size: -
v_call: TRBV29-1
cdr3_nt: TGCAGCGCGCAAGGGGCTTTCTTT
cdr3_aa: CSAQGAFF

j_call: TRBJ2-2
d_call: TRBD1
clone_size: -
v_call: TRBV27
cdr3_nt: TGTGCCAGCAGTTTATTAGGGGGCCACACCGGGGAGCTGTTTTTT
cdr3_aa: CASSLLGGHTGELFF

j_call: TRBJ1-1
d_call: TRBD1
clone_size: -
v_call: TRBV28
cdr3_nt: TGTGCCAGCAGTTACCCCGGACAGGGGGTTGAAGCTTTCTTT
cdr3_aa: CASSYPGQGVEAFF

j_call: TRBJ1-4
d_call: -
clone_size: -
v_call: TRBV28
cdr3_nt: TGTGCCAGCACCCCGTGGGGTAGGGAAAATGAAAAACTGTTTTTT
cdr3_aa: CASTPWGRENEKLFF

j_call: TRBJ1-1
d_call: -
clone_size: -
v_call: TRBV6-5
cdr3_nt: TGTGCCAGCAGTTACGGCCGAAACACTGAAGCTTTCTTT
cdr3_aa: CASSYGRNTEAFF

j_call: TRBJ2-3
d_call: TRBD2
clone_size: -
v_call: TRBV15
cdr3_nt: TGTGCCACCAGCAGAGACGGGGGGAGCGGGATCGGAGATACGCAGTATTTT
cdr3_aa: CATSRDGGSGIGDTQYF

j_call: TRBJ2-1
d_call: -
clone_size: -
v_call: TRBV6-5
cdr3_nt: TGTGCCAGCAAGGTTGGGAAGAGCTCCTACAATGAGCAGTTCTTC
cdr3_aa: CASKVGKSSYNEQFF

j_call: TRBJ2-1
d_call: TRBD1
clone_size: -
v_call: TRBV5-4
cdr3_nt: TGTGCCAGCAGTCCCGGGACAGAGTACAATGAGCAGTTCTTC
cdr3_aa: CASSPGTEYNEQFF

j_call: TRBJ2-7
d_call: -
clone_size: -
v_call: TRBV9
cdr3_nt: TGTGCCAGCAGCGTATCCCCAGGGGAGTACGAGCAGTACTTC
cdr3_aa: CASSVSPGEYEQYF

j_call: TRBJ2-2
d_call: -
clone_size: -
v_call: TRBV7-9
cdr3_nt: TGTGCCAGCAGCTTAGCCGATGGGGGGACGAACACCGGGGAGCTGTTTTTT
cdr3_aa: CASSLADGGTNTGELFF

j_call: TRBJ2-1
d_call: TRBD2
clone_size: -
v_call: TRBV9
cdr3_nt: TGTGCCAGCAGCCTAGATGCGGGAGAAGACAATGAGCAGTTCTTC
cdr3_aa: CASSLDAGEDNEQFF

j_call: TRBJ2-7
d_call: -
clone_size: -
v_call: TRBV5-1
cdr3_nt: TGCGCCAGCAGCTGGGGGGACAGAAACTACGAGCAGTACTTC
cdr3_aa: CASSWGDRNYEQYF

j_call: TRBJ2-2
d_call: -
clone_size: -
v_call: TRBV11-2
cdr3_nt: TGTGCCAGCAGCTTAGCGTTTAGTTACACCGGGGAGCTGTTTTTT
cdr3_aa: CASSLAFSYTGELFF

j_call: TRBJ2-2
d_call: TRBD2
clone_size: once
v_call: TRBV15
cdr3_nt: TGTGCCACCAGCCTTCGGGTGGTAGCGGGAGGCGCCGGGGAGCTGTTTTTT
cdr3_aa: CATSLRVVAGGAGELFF

j_call: TRBJ1-3
d_call: -
clone_size: -
v_call: TRBV28
cdr3_nt: TGTGCCAGCAGTTTAACGCTAACGGCAGCCAGCTCTGGAAACACCATATATTTT
cdr3_aa: CASSLTLTAASSGNTIYF

j_call: TRBJ2-7
d_call: -
clone_size: -
v_call: TRBV7-2
cdr3_nt: TGTGCCAGCAGCGAGGCCGGGACACTCTACGAGCAGTACTTC
cdr3_aa: CASSEAGTLYEQYF

j_call: TRBJ2-1
d_call: TRBD2
clone_size: -
v_call: TRBV9
cdr3_nt: TGTGCCAGCAGCGGCAGACTAGCGGGAGCCTACAATGAGCAGTTCTTC
cdr3_aa: CASSGRLAGAYNEQFF

j_call: TRBJ2-1
d_call: TRBD2
clone_size: -
v_call: TRBV18
cdr3_nt: TGTGCCAGCTCACCCACCGAAATGCGGGAGAAGGGTTATGAGCAGTTCTTC
cdr3_aa: CASSPTEMREKGYEQFF

j_call: TRBJ2-1
d_call: -
clone_size: -
v_call: TRBV9
cdr3_nt: TGTGCCAGCAGCGTAAGCGTGGGTGCGAGGGAGCAGTTCTTC
cdr3_aa: CASSVSVGAREQFF

j_call: TRBJ1-2
d_call: -
clone_size: -
v_call: TRBV2
cdr3_nt: TGTGCCAGCAGTGAAGGGGGGGGAGGGAACCAGCTGAACTATGGCTACACCTTC
cdr3_aa: CASSEGGGGNQLNYGYTF